This T cell receptor beta chain was recovered during a study of cytotoxic CD8 clonotypes in ibrutinib-treated CLL (dated by TCRdb to the early 2020s). The study in broad terms: The cohort had 11 relapsed/refractory and roughly 15 treatment-naive patients; fewer than 18 were IGHV unmutated. Partial responses were observed in about 25 patients and complete responses in 2; after a median follow-up of around 68 months, remission was maintained in some 14 patients and progression was observed in some 12. Cryopreserved peripheral blood mononuclear cells were collected at three points: before therapy, at response, and at either sustained remission or disease progression. All remission and progressive disease samples were collected while patients were still receiving ibrutinib. An average of 255,043 productive templates and about 100,000 productive rearrangements was obtained per sample. Samples at response were collected after a median of about 13 months of treatment, with a range of about 6 to 36 months. Of the approximately 86 participants in the trial, about two dozen had longitudinal samples available.

Each clonotype received, on average, 10x coverage in deep resolution sequencing performed on a MiSeq, where the target depth lay between 1 in 1 million and 1 in 200,000 T cells. The immunoSEQ hsTCRB Kit was used to generate TCR beta libraries. The authors' pipeline ran thus. Data were analyzed with ImmunoSEQ Data Assistant and ImmunoSEQ Analyzer, with V, D and J genes assigned per IMGT definitions. Clonality was computed as one minus normalized Shannon entropy of productive rearrangement frequencies, ranging from 0 to 1. Public clonotype analysis was restricted to overrepresented clonotypes comprising at least 0.05% of each patient's repertoire. Some 14 age-matched healthy donor repertoires from immuneACCESS served as clonality controls. TCRdb limited this immuneACCESS table to in-frame rearrangements with V and J called. A share of clones is missing; checked studies link under half to unresolved V genes, and the rest is unexplained. The D gene and trimming were derived from the DNA, and the V and J assignments and clone size from that table. A total of 55,000 to 85,000 clones appear in this sample, just over 90% of them only once. The ten largest clones add up to around 3.1% of the sample.

The intended sense of this specimen's time point label: approximately twelve months on ibrutinib. For TCR beta library preparation, about 2 micrograms of genomic DNA was extracted from cryopreserved PBMCs. High-throughput TCR beta sequencing was performed on longitudinal blood samples from CLL patients receiving ibrutinib monotherapy. The patients were enrolled in a single-center, open-label phase 2 trial of ibrutinib monotherapy. Results the study describes overall, beyond this receptor: At ibrutinib response clonality went up, during sustained remission it held steady, and at progression it dropped back toward baseline. Sampling times were not matched between patients in sustained remission and patients whose disease was progressing, and lymph node repertoires were not examined. Baseline clonality was found to be higher than that of age-matched healthy donors and was strongly correlated with circulating CD8+ T-cell counts. Public clonotypes were rare and either shrank or stayed stable during treatment, and the rise in clonality at ibrutinib response reflected expansion of private clonotypes.

On this clone itself: Its antigen is currently not known. Per-base qualities were not stored, and no clone one base away is much larger.

Trimming leaves V shorter by 2 bases and J shorter by 5 bases, with the junction holding 13 bases beyond the gene matches. Including cysteine and phenylalanine, the CDR3 has 17 amino acids. Kept here is only the CDR3 DNA, which spans 51 bases and is read in frame from base 1. CDR1 and CDR2, per the germline V gene, are MDHEN and SYDVKM. The sequence was obtained from a human donor with chronic lymphocytic leukemia. Here the sequenced sample was PBMCs, taken after 12 months of ibrutinib treatment. The receptor chain draws on TRBV28 and TRBJ1-1; 8 of the junction bases match TRBD1. Here is the DNA: TGTGCCAGCAGTTTACTTGCAGGGGGCGATTGGCAAACTGAAGCTTTCTTT. Its coded protein is CASSLLAGGDWQTEAFF.